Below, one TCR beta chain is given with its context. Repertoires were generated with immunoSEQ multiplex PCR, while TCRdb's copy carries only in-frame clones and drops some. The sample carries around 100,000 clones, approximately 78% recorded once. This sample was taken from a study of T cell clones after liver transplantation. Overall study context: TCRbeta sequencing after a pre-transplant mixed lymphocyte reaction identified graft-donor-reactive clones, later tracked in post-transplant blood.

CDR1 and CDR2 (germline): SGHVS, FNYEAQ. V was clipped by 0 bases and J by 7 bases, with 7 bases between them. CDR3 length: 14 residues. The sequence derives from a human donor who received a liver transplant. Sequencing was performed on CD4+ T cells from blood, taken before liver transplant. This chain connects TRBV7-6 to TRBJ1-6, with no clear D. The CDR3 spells CASSLAPQNSPLHF. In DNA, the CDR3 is TGTGCCAGCAGCTTAGCGCCACAGAATTCACCCCTCCACTTT. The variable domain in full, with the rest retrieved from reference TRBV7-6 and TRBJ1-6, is GAGVSQSPRYKVTKRGQDVALRCDPISGHVSLYWYRQALGQGPEFLTYFNYEAQQDKSGLPNDRFSAERPEGSISTLTIQRTEQRDSAMYRCASSLAPQNSPLHFGNGTRLTVT.